This is a list of T cell receptor beta chains from one sample in a study of CD8+CD57+ T cells in acquired aplastic anemia. TCRdb called the reads again in MiXCR, with one record for every CDR3 protein. The sample yields about 180,000 distinct CDR3 sequences, nearly 50% seen once. Specimen: sorted CD4+, CD8+, or CD8+CD57+ T cells (not recorded which) from PBMCs. The receptors shown here come from a human donor with aplastic anemia. Both conserved end residues are trimmed from each CDR3.

J | V | CDR3
TRBJ1-5 | TRBV10-3 | AISESRGDQPQH
TRBJ2-7 | TRBV29-1 | SVVRDGSSYEQY
TRBJ1-3 | TRBV24-1 | ATSDPNTGNTIY
TRBJ2-1 | TRBV6-4 | ASSEQMGNEQF
TRBJ1-6 | TRBV7-9 | ASGGDGRVSPLH
TRBJ2-7 | TRBV2 | ASSEDSSSYEQY
TRBJ2-7 | TRBV7-9 | ASGTAEREQY
TRBJ1-3 | TRBV6-1 | ASRLTGEFGNTIY
TRBJ1-4 | TRBV3-1 | ASSPPDRVDEKLF
TRBJ1-1 | TRBV7-9 | ASSPTGGAF
TRBJ2-5 | TRBV5-4 | ASSLRAGGPPGTQY
TRBJ1-3 | TRBV29-1 | SVATGTGNTIY
TRBJ1-2 | TRBV10-3 | AIMSTANYGYT
TRBJ1-2 | TRBV28 | ASTGRFYGYT
TRBJ1-1 | TRBV5-6 | ASSLVANRAF
TRBJ2-3 | TRBV7-7 | ARRTSGGTDTQY
TRBJ1-4 | TRBV6-1 | ASTPMGQNEKLF
TRBJ1-4 | TRBV7-8 | ASSSTAVGLLF
TRBJ2-3 | TRBV7-6 | ASSGWGGTSTDTQY
TRBJ2-5 | TRBV24-1 | ATSTTSGGAGGETQY
TRBJ2-7 | TRBV30 | AWSRDSNYEQY
TRBJ2-5 | TRBV2 | ASSPTGGGETQY
TRBJ2-2 | TRBV5-4 | ASSYPGRGLSGELF
TRBJ1-5 | TRBV19 | ASRVRGQTSNQPQH
TRBJ2-3 | TRBV12-3/TRBV12-4 | ASTQTGKGTDTQY
TRBJ2-5 | TRBV11-3 | ASSLKRASQETQY
TRBJ2-7 | TRBV29-1 | SVSWTAYEQY
TRBJ1-6 | TRBV2 | ASSPGSHPNSPLH
TRBJ2-1 | TRBV24-1 | ATSEGPEQF
TRBJ2-5 | TRBV2 | ANGETQY
TRBJ2-7 | TRBV6-1 | ASRIVEVQY
TRBJ1-3 | TRBV15 | ATSMDRESSGNTIY
TRBJ1-4 | TRBV11-2 | ASSLARSNEKLF
TRBJ1-2 | TRBV7-3 | ASSSQGFDGYT
TRBJ2-1 | TRBV6-1 | ASSLTGTSSYNEQF
TRBJ1-1 | TRBV25-1 | ASSEGGGQVLNTEAF
TRBJ2-2 | TRBV20-1 | SARPGLRFAGELF
TRBJ2-5 | TRBV5-1 | ASSFEQGRGETQY
TRBJ1-1 | TRBV19 | ASTTLRATRTNEAF
TRBJ1-1 | TRBV24-1 | ATSDSRGTEAF
TRBJ2-1 | TRBV6-5 | ASSYLPTGLAVNEQF
TRBJ2-3 | TRBV7-4 | ASIAPGAGADTQY
TRBJ2-1 | TRBV6-1 | ASRGGGAGDEQF
TRBJ2-1 | TRBV20-1 | SARTGTSLGEQF
TRBJ1-2 | TRBV24-1 | ATFGYGYT
TRBJ2-5 | TRBV7-8 | ASSPRDGKGTQY
TRBJ1-6 | TRBV10-3 | ASIRQGAGDSPLH
TRBJ2-7 | TRBV20-1 | SAQGGNSYEQY
TRBJ2-7 | TRBV7-8 | ASSFRPYEQY
TRBJ2-7 | TRBV20-1 | SATRTASSYEQY
TRBJ1-5 | TRBV12-3/TRBV12-4 | ASSLYPPGEGNQPQH
TRBJ2-3 | TRBV10-1 | ASSGGTSGRRYTQY
TRBJ2-2 | TRBV7-8 | ASSLIWVTNTGELF
TRBJ2-5 | TRBV7-9 | ASSNILAQY